This paragraph reports one T cell receptor (beta chain). Its recognized antigen is unknown. The record has no base qualities; no much larger clone is one base away. TCRbeta CDR3 regions were amplified from genomic DNA using the immunoSEQ Assay, a bias-controlled multiplex PCR. On the study's bioinformatics: Within the assay, amplification of reference gene primers was used to estimate how many nucleated cells each sample contained. Sequence reads were collapsed and filtered to measure the absolute abundance of every unique TCRbeta CDR3 rearrangement. Productive Simpson clonality was computed per sample as the square root of Simpson's diversity index over productive rearrangements. As stored in TCRdb, this immuneACCESS dataset retains in-frame rearrangements with V and J assigned. A fraction of the clones does not appear; measured against another copy, unresolved V genes explain less than half of the discrepancy, and the remainder lacks a known reason. That table supplies the V and J calls and clone size; D and trimming were determined from the DNA. Here the sample has roughly 330,000 clones; around 87% occur a single time. The ten largest clonotypes hold approximately 5.3% of the sample.

Participants in the prospective study were aged roughly 18 to 95 years, lived in some 24 United States geographic areas, and enrolled through a virtual design. To assign participants to cohorts, the prospective study relied on clinical history that participants themselves reported in a screening survey and a study questionnaire. Recovered participants in ImmuneRACE Cohort 3 were defined by two consecutive negative NP/OP PCR tests, clearance by a healthcare professional, or resolution of symptoms. In the prospective study, whole blood, serum and a nasopharyngeal or oropharyngeal swab were collected from each participant by mobile phlebotomists. Prospective study participants could optionally give additional blood draws and questionnaires over an approximately two-month period. Before DNA extraction, prospective study blood samples were shipped either frozen or at room temperature. Based on the germline V gene, the CDR1 and CDR2 sequences are SGHAT and FQNNGV. For this chain, trimming is 1 base at the V end and 6 bases at the J end, and the number of junction bases without a gene match is 13. The CDR3 runs 18 amino acids, cysteine and phenylalanine included. The read is trimmed to its CDR3 DNA, 54 bases read in frame from base 1.

These data belong to a study of blood T cell repertoires in COVID-19 (dated by TCRdb to 2018 to 2020). At the level of the whole study: Samples covering the acute and convalescent phases of COVID-19 were provided by collaborators in the United States, Italy and Spain. The prospective study material was composed of cDNA or gDNA derived from T cells, B-cell-depleted T cells, or PBMCs. Deeply sampled blood TCRbeta repertoires from subjects exposed to, actively infected with, or recovered from COVID-19 were included in the dataset. A freely available public database, intended as a resource for researchers studying the immune response to SARS-CoV-2, is where the repertoires were released. The samples were drawn from two sources: the first 160 participants of the ongoing ImmuneRACE study, and over 1,000 subjects contributed by 6 global collaborators. A de-identified subject ID, COVID-19 status, age in years and sex were almost always included in the sample metadata. Where HLA class I and class II types were available, the types were taken from metadata supplied by the sample provider, not from assay-based typing.

General conclusions and limits of the study: The quantity of clinical and demographic metadata differed by source and by participant and was supplied without curation.

Sequences were obtained from PBMCs or T cells enriched from blood (not recorded which). The sequence derives from a woman aged 30 to 39 who had recovered from COVID-19. The V gene is TRBV11-2 and the J gene is TRBJ2-2, with 8 central nucleotides matching TRBD1. The CDR3 protein is CASSLGFGRGRNSGELFF. The sequenced DNA: TGTGCCAGCAGCTTAGGTTTTGGCAGGGGGCGAAACTCCGGGGAGCTGTTTTTT. When the CDR3 is completed using the reference TRBV11-2 and TRBJ2-2 genes on either side, the full variable domain is EAGVAQSPRYKIIEKRQSVAFWCNPISGHATLYWYQQILGQGPKLLIQFQNNGVVDDSQLPKDRFSAERLKGVDSTLKIQPAKLEDSAVYLCASSLGFGRGRNSGELFFGEGSRLTVL.